The subject of this entry is one TCR beta chain. The data were obtained in a study of OX40 agonist ivuxolimab in advanced cancers. The wider study: Patients with prior anti-PD-1, anti-PD-L1 or anti-CTLA-4 therapy were eligible; 35% to 50% had some.

Profiled with immunoSEQ multiplex PCR; TCRdb holds only in-frame clones, not every one. Of about 50,000 clones in the sample, around nine tenths were seen once. V was pared by 6 bases and J by 3 bases, with 4 bases of the junction left unmatched. The CDR3 runs to 13 residues. In germline, CDR1 is GTSNPN, CDR2 SVGIG (reference sequence). The rearrangement uses TRBV30 and TRBJ2-3; 9 bases line up with TRBD2. The source material was CD4+ or CD8+ T cells sorted from blood, sampled in a trial of the OX40 agonist ivuxolimab. The clonotype comes from an adult with an advanced solid tumor such as melanoma, head and neck, liver or kidney cancer. The CDR3 region is CACAGGPTDTQYF. CDR3 nucleotides: TGTGCCTGCGCGGGGGGGCCGACAGATACGCAGTATTTT.